This TCR beta chain was sequenced during a study of CD8+ T cells in alopecia areata. Overall study context: At a dose of 5 to 10 mg twice daily, oral tofacitinib was given to treated patients.

Concerning this clone: Antigen: not known.

The treatment here: oral pan-JAK inhibitor, 5-10 mg twice daily. Germline V gene lookup returns CDR1 MGHRA and CDR2 YSYEKL. The CDR3 has 16 residues. Deletions cut 8 bases from V and 0 bases from J, with 20 bases between. RNA extraction and reverse transcription yielded cDNA as sequencing template. Sequencing used immunoSEQ multiplex PCR; TCRdb keeps in-frame clones, though not all of them. The repertoire has roughly 120,000 clones, 53% of them found once; the top ten carry around 0.44%. Whole-study results and caveats: Lesional scalp displayed greater clonality than normal scalp, most notably in alopecia totalis/universalis.

This chain uses TRBV4-1 with TRBJ2-7, with D possibly TRBD2 on 5 matching bases. Sequenced material: CD4+ T cells sorted from blood, taken at week 4, from a patient treated with tofacitinib. The sequence came from a human donor with alopecia areata. CDR3 region: CASRKIGDGGSYEQYF. The DNA of the CDR3 is TGCGCCAGCCGGAAAATCGGGGATGGCGGCTCCTACGAGCAGTACTTC.